What follows describes a single TCR beta chain. The sample belongs to a study of blood T cell repertoires in COVID-19. Study at large: COVID-19 samples from acute and convalescent phases originated in the United States, Italy and Spain.

Libraries were prepared by immunoSEQ multiplex PCR; TCRdb keeps only in-frame clonotypes and omits some of them. The table has 90,000 to 130,000 clones, more than 75% seen once; the top ten hold 7% to 9.5%. The V and J ends lost 1 base and 2 bases, in that order; junction bases with no gene match: 5. The V gene's germline CDR1 is KGHSH and CDR2 LQKENI. This CDR3 comprises 17 residues. The J gene is TRBJ2-2, the V gene TRBV18, with 9 positions matching TRBD2. The source material was peripheral blood. The TCR originated in a man aged 65-85 years with acute or convalescent COVID-19. CDR3: CASSPLISGSNTGELFF. In DNA, the CDR3 is TGTGCCAGCTCACCACTAATTAGCGGGAGTAACACCGGGGAGCTGTTTTTT.